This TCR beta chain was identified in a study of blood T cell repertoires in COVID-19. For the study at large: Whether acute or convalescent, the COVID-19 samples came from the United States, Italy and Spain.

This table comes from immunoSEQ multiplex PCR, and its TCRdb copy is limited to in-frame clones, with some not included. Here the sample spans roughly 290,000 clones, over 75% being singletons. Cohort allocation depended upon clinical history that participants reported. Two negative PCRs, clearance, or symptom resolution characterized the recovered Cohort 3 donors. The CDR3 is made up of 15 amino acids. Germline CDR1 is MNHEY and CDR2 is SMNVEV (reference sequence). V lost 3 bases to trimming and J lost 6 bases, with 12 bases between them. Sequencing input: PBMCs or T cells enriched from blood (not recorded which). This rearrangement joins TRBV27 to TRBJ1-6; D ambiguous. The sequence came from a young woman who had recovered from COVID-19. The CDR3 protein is CASSFWESPNSPLHF. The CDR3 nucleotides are TGTGCCAGCAGTTTCTGGGAGTCTCCTAATTCACCCCTCCACTTT.